This TCR beta chain is drawn from a study of cytotoxic CD8 clonotypes in ibrutinib-treated CLL. The CDR3 covers 13 residues. Trimming removed 7 bases from V and 8 bases from J; junction bases left unmatched: 6. CDR1 SNHLY and CDR2 FYNNEI come from the germline V gene. Worth noting for this clone: Its specificity is unknown.

Using immunoSEQ multiplex PCR, the repertoire was profiled, and TCRdb retains in-frame clones only, with some absent. This sample has about 330,000 clones, with approximately 67% found just once. Study-level results: There were differences in sampling times between sustained-remission and progressing patients. Public clonotypes were uncommon and contracted or stayed stable on treatment. T-cell clonality at baseline went above that of age-matched healthy donors and rose and fell with circulating CD8+ T-cell counts.

The clonotype originates from a human donor with chronic lymphocytic leukemia. The chain is built from TRBV2 and TRBJ2-4, with TRBD1 matching 9 bases. The sequencing here drew on PBMCs, taken after 36 months of ibrutinib treatment. CDR3 bases: TGTGCCAGCATCCGGGACAGGGTCGACATTCAGTACTTC. This sequence encodes CASIRDRVDIQYF.